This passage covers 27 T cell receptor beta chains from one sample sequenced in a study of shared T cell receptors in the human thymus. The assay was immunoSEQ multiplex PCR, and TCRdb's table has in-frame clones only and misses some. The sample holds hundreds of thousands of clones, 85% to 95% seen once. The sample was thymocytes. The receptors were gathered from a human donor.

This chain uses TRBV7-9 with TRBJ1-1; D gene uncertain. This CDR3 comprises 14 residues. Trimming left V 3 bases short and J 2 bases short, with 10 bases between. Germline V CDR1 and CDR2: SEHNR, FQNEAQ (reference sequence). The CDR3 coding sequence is TGTGCCAGCAGCTTTGAACCAGTAAACACTGAAGCTTTCTTT. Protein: CASSFEPVNTEAFF.

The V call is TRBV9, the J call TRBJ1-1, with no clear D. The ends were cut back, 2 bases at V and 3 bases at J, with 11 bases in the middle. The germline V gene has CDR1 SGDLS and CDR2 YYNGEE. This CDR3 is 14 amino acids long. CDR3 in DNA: TGTGCCAGCAGCGTGATTCCGGGCGACACTGAAGCTTTCTTT. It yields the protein CASSVIPGDTEAFF.

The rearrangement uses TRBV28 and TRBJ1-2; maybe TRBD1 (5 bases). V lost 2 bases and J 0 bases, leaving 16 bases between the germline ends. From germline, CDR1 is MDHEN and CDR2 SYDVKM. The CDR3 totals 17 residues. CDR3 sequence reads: CASSLIRGWGANYGYTF. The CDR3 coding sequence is TGTGCCAGCAGTTTAATTAGGGGATGGGGAGCTAACTATGGCTACACCTTC.

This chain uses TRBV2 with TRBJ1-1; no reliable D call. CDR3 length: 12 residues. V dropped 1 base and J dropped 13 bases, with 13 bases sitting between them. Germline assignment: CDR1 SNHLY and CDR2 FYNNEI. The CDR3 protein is CASSEGEDQVFF. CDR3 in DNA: TGTGCCAGCAGTGAAGGAGAGGATCAGGTTTTCTTT.

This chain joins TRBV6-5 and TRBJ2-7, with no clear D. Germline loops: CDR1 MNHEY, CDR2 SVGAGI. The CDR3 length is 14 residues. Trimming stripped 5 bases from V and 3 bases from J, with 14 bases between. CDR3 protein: CASSLCDGHYEQYF. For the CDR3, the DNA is TGTGCCAGCAGTCTTTGCGACGGCCACTACGAGCAGTACTTC.

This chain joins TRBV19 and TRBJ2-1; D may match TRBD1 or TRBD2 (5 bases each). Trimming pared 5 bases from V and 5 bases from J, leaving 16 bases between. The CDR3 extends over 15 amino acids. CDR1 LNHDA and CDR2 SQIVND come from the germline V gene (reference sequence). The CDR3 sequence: CASSCWDREDNEQFF. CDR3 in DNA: TGTGCCAGTAGTTGCTGGGACCGAGAAGACAATGAGCAGTTCTTC.

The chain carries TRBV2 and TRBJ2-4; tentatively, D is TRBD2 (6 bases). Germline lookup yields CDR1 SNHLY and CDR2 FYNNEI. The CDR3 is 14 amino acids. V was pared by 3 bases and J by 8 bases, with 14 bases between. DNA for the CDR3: TGTGCCAGCAGTGACGCAGGGAGGAGAGACATTCAGTACTTC. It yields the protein CASSDAGRRDIQYF.

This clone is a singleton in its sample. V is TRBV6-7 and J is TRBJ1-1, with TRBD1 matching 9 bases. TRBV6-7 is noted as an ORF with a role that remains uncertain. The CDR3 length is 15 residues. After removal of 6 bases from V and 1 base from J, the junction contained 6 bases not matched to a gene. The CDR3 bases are TGTGCCAGCAGGCGGACAGGGGCGACGAACACTGAAGCTTTCTTT. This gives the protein CASRRTGATNTEAFF.

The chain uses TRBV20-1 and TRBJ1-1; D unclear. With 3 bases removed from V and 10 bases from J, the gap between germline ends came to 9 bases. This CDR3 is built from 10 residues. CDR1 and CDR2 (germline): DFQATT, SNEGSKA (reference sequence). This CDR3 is CSASRWRAFF. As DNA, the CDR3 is TGCAGTGCTAGCCGGTGGAGAGCTTTCTTT.

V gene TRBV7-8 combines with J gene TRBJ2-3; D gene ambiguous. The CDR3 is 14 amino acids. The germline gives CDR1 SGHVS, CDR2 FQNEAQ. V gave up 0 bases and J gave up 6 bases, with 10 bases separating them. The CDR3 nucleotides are TGTGCCAGCAGCTTAGCCCTCAAAGGTGATACGCAGTATTTT. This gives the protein CASSLALKGDTQYF.

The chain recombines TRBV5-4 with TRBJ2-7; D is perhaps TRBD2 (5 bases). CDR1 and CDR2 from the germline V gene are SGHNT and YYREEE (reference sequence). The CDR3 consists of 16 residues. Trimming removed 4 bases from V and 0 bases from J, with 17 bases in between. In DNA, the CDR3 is TGTGCCAGCAGCGGCAGTGGGCCGGGATACTCCTACGAGCAGTACTTC. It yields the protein CASSGSGPGYSYEQYF.

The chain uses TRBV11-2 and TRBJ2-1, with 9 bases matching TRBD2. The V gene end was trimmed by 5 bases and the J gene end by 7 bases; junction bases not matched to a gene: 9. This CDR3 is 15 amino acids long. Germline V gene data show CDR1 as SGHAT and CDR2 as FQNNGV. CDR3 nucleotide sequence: TGTGCCAGCAGCCTCCTAGCGGGAAGTTGGAATGAGCAGTTCTTC. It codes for CASSLLAGSWNEQFF.

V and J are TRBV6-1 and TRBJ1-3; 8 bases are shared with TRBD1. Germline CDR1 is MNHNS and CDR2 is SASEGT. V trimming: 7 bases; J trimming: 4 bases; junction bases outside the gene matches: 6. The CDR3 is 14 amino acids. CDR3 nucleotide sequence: TGTGCCAGCAAGGCGACAGGGGCAGGAAACACCATATATTTT. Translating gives CASKATGAGNTIYF.

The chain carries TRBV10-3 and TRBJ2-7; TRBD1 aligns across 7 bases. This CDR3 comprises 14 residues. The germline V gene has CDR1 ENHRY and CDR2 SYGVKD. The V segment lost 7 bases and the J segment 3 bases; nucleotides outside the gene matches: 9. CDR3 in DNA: TGTGCCATCACCGCCGACAGGGAGAGCTACGAGCAGTACTTC. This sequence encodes CAITADRESYEQYF.

CDR3 in amino acids: CASSFLASRDTQYF. The CDR3 DNA follows: TGTGCCAGCAGCTTTCTAGCGTCCAGGGATACGCAGTATTTT. The genes are TRBV7-6 and TRBJ2-3; the D gene is possibly TRBD2 (6 bases). The CDR3 extends over 14 amino acids. Germline assignment: CDR1 SGHVS and CDR2 FNYEAQ. V dropped 3 bases and J dropped 6 bases, with 13 bases sitting between them.

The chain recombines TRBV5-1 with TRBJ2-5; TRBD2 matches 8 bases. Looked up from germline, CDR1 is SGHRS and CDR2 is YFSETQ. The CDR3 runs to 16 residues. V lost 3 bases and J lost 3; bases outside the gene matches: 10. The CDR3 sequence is CASSWGRAGGEETQYF. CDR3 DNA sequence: TGCGCCAGCAGCTGGGGTCGGGCGGGAGGTGAAGAGACCCAGTACTTC.

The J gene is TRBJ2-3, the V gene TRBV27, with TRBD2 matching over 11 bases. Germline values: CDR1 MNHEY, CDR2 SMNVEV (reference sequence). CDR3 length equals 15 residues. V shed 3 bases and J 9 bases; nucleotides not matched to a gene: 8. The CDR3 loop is CASSFGLAGGQTQYF. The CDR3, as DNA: TGTGCCAGCAGTTTCGGGCTAGCGGGAGGCCAGACGCAGTATTTT.

CDR3 in amino acids: CASSQFKDRGEGNTIYF. The CDR3 nucleotides read TGTGCCAGCTCACAGTTCAAAGACAGGGGCGAAGGAAACACCATATATTTT. The rearrangement uses TRBV18 and TRBJ1-3; 8 bases align to TRBD1. The trim removed 4 bases at V and 4 bases at J, leaving 12 bases unmatched. CDR1 KGHSH and CDR2 LQKENI come from the germline V gene. The CDR3 covers 17 residues.

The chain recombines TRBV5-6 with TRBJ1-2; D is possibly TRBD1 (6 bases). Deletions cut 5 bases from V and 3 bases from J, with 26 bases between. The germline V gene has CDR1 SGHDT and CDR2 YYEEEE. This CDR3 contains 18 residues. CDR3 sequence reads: CASRPSTSDSSHYYGYTF. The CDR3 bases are TGTGCCAGCAGGCCATCTACCTCGGACAGCTCCCACTACTATGGCTACACCTTC.

CDR3 nucleotide sequence: TGCAGCGCTTTAGGGACGGGGGATGAGCAGTTCTTC. Protein sequence: CSALGTGDEQFF. The chain links TRBV29-1 to TRBJ2-1, with D tentatively TRBD2 (6 bases). The germline gives CDR1 SQVTM, CDR2 ANQGSEA. The CDR3 has 12 residues. Trimming removed 7 bases from V and 8 bases from J, with 15 bases in between.

CDR3 bases: TGCAGCTTCTGCCTTTCATCGAACACTGAAGCTTTCTTT. It yields the protein CSFCLSSNTEAFF. V and J are TRBV29-1 and TRBJ1-1, with D uncertain. The germline CDR1 and CDR2 sequences are SQVTM and ANQGSEA. This CDR3 spans 13 amino acids. Between the trimmed V and J ends, which lost 8 bases and 1 base, there was a span of 14 bases. The whole variable domain, remainder taken from reference TRBV29-1 and TRBJ1-1, is SAVISQKPSRDICQRGTSLTIQCQVDSQVTMMFWYRQQPGQSLTLIATANQGSEATYESGFVIDKFPISRPNLTFSTLTVSNMSPEDSSIYLCSFCLSSNTEAFFGQGTRLTVV.

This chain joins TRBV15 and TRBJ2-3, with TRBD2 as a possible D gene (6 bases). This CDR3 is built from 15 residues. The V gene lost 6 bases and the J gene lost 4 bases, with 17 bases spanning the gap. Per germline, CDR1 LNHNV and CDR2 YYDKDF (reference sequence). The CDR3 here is CATSRPGEGADTQYF. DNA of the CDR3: TGTGCCACCAGTCGACCGGGAGAAGGCGCAGATACGCAGTATTTT. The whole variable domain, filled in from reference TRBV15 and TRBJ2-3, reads DAMVIQNPRYQVTQFGKPVTLSCSQTLNHNVMYWYQQKSSQAPKLLFHYYDKDFNNEADTPDNFQSRRPNTSFCFLDIRSPGLGDTAMYLCATSRPGEGADTQYFGPGTRLTVL.

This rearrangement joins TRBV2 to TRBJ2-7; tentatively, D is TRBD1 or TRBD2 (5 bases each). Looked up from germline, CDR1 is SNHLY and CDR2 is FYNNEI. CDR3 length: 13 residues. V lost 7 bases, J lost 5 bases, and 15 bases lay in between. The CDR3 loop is CASIRGAPHEQYF. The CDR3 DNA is TGTGCCAGCATTCGGGGCGCCCCGCACGAGCAGTACTTC.

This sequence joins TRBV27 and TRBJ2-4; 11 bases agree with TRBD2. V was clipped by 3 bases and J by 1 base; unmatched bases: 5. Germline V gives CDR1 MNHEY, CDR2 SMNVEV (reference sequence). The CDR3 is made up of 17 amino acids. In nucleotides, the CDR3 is TGTGCCAGCAGTTTCCCGGGACTAGCGGTTGCCAAAAACATTCAGTACTTC. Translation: CASSFPGLAVAKNIQYF.

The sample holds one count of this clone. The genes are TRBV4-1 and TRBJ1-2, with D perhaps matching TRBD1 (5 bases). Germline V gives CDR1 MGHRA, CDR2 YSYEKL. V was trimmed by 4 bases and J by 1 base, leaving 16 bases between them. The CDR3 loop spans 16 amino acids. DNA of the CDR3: TGCGCCAGCAGCCCCAGCGTGGGGCAGGATAACTATGGCTACACCTTC. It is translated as CASSPSVGQDNYGYTF.

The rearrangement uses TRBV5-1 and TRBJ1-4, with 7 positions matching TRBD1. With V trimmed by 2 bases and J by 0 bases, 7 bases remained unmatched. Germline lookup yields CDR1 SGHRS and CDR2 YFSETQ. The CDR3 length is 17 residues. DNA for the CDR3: TGCGCCAGCAGCTTCAGACAGGGAGACGCAACTAATGAAAAACTGTTTTTT. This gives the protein CASSFRQGDATNEKLFF.

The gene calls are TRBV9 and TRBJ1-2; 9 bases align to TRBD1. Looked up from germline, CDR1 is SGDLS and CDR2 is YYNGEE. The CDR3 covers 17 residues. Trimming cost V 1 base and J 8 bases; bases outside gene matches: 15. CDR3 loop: CASSVFIGQGKGEGYTF. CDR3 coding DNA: TGTGCCAGCAGCGTATTTATCGGACAGGGGAAGGGGGAGGGCTACACCTTC.